This T cell receptor beta chain was identified in a study of naive and memory T cell subsets. Two oligonucleotides, mixed equimolar, formed the beta constant-region primer covering TRBC1 and TRBC2. Four rounds of PCR amplified the ligated cDNA using nested alpha and beta constant-region primers plus SP2. The cDNA 3' end received a ligated single-stranded oligonucleotide carrying the SP2 primer and a 12-nucleotide UMI. TCRdb reanalysed the UMI-ligation and nested PCR reads using MiXCR and keeps one entry per CDR3 protein. This sample has 150,000 or so distinct CDR3 sequences, with 20% to 25% found just once. This clonotype was counted only a few times. What it binds is not known. CDR3 length equals 14 residues. Germline lookup yields CDR1 GTSNPN and CDR2 SVGIG (reference sequence). Study-level points and caveats: There was no ground truth to check naive and memory subset results. Especially in CD8 cells, naive repertoires contained a few larger clonotypes, possibly CD45RA-re-expressing memory cells. In CD4 and CD8 cells, diversity dropped from naive through EMRA.

Sequencing was done on a sample of naive CD4+ T cells from blood. V usage is TRBV30 and J usage is TRBJ1-1, with D maybe TRBD1 (5 bases). This TCR came from a human donor in good health. The CDR3 DNA sequence: TGTGCTTCCGGGGCCCCTCTTTGGAACACTGAAGCTTTCTTT. This translates into CASGAPLWNTEAFF.